Listed below are T cell receptor beta chains from one sample, sequenced in a study of T cell clones after liver transplantation. Sequenced by immunoSEQ multiplex PCR; TCRdb stores in-frame clones only, minus some. The sample includes 8,500 to 10,000 clones, 75% to 80% of them seen just once. The sample was CD8+ T cells from blood, taken before liver transplant. The source is a human donor who received a liver transplant. The CDR3 runs from the conserved cysteine through the conserved F or W. D genes are given only for firm matches. Rows may omit the clone size; those that give it use once, few, many or a size class.

DNA: TGCGCCAGCAGCCCCGGGGTAGGGACAGGGGGCCTCGACGAGCAGTACTTC
CDR3: CASSPGVGTGGLDEQYF
J: TRBJ2-7
size: -
V: TRBV5-1
D: TRBD1

DNA: TGTGCCAGCAGTCCCGGGAATGGACGGATTAACTATGGCTACACCTTC
CDR3: CASSPGNGRINYGYTF
J: TRBJ1-2
size: -
V: TRBV13
D: -

DNA: TGTGCCAGCAGCCTCAGCGGACTAGCCCAAGAGACCCAGTACTTC
CDR3: CASSLSGLAQETQYF
J: TRBJ2-5
size: -
V: TRBV13
D: TRBD2

DNA: TGCGCCAGCAGCTTGGCCACGACCTACGAGCAGTACTTC
CDR3: CASSLATTYEQYF
J: TRBJ2-7
size: -
V: TRBV5-1
D: -

DNA: TGTGCCAGCAGTTCAATGGGGGGGATCTACGGCGGCTACACCTTC
CDR3: CASSSMGGIYGGYTF
J: TRBJ1-2
size: -
V: TRBV27
D: -

DNA: TGTGCCAGCAGCTCCTGGTCGAGTAGCGCAGATACGCAGTATTTT
CDR3: CASSSWSSSADTQYF
J: TRBJ2-3
size: few
V: TRBV7-8
D: -

DNA: TGCGCCAGCAGCCAAGCGGGGACAGGGGTGCTCTATGAGCAGTTCTTC
CDR3: CASSQAGTGVLYEQFF
J: TRBJ2-1
size: -
V: TRBV4-1
D: TRBD1

DNA: TGTGCCAGTGCGGACGGCAGCTCTGGGGCCAACGTCCTGACTTTC
CDR3: CASADGSSGANVLTF
J: TRBJ2-6
size: -
V: TRBV6-5
D: -

DNA: TGTGCCAGCAGTGACAGGACAGGGCCGGATCAGCCCCAGCATTTT
CDR3: CASSDRTGPDQPQHF
J: TRBJ1-5
size: -
V: TRBV2
D: TRBD1

DNA: TGCGCCAGCAGCCAAGATCGACTAGCGGGGGGAATGAATGAGCAGTTCTTC
CDR3: CASSQDRLAGGMNEQFF
J: TRBJ2-1
size: -
V: TRBV4-3
D: TRBD2

DNA: TGTGCCAGCAGTTTCGGGACTAGCGTCTCCTACGAGCAGTACTTC
CDR3: CASSFGTSVSYEQYF
J: TRBJ2-7
size: -
V: TRBV27
D: TRBD2

DNA: TGTGCCAGCAGGACGAAAGCACTCACCGGGGAGCTGTTTTTT
CDR3: CASRTKALTGELFF
J: TRBJ2-2
size: once
V: TRBV7-2
D: -

DNA: TGTGCCAGTAGTGCACTAGCGGACTACAATGAGCAGTTCTTC
CDR3: CASSALADYNEQFF
J: TRBJ2-1
size: once
V: TRBV19
D: TRBD2

DNA: TGTGCCAGCAGCTTAGAGTCAGGGAGAGGTACTCGAGATACGCAGTATTTT
CDR3: CASSLESGRGTRDTQYF
J: TRBJ2-3
size: -
V: TRBV11-2
D: -

DNA: TGTGCCAGCAGCTTGGCCCGGCAGGGTAAGGAAAAACTGTTTTTT
CDR3: CASSLARQGKEKLFF
J: TRBJ1-4
size: medium-sized
V: TRBV5-6
D: -

DNA: TGTGCCAGCAGCTCCCCCCCAAGGGACTACGAGCAGTACTTC
CDR3: CASSSPPRDYEQYF
J: TRBJ2-7
size: -
V: TRBV7-9
D: -

DNA: TGTGCCAGCAGTGCAGAGGGCGCTGGGGCCAACGTCCTGACTTTC
CDR3: CASSAEGAGANVLTF
J: TRBJ2-6
size: -
V: TRBV6-4
D: -

DNA: TGTGCCAGCAGCGTAAGCGGGGGGCTCGCAGATACGCAGTATTTT
CDR3: CASSVSGGLADTQYF
J: TRBJ2-3
size: -
V: TRBV9
D: TRBD2

DNA: TGTGCCAGCAGCCTTGACATTAACTATGGCTACACCTTC
CDR3: CASSLDINYGYTF
J: TRBJ1-2
size: -
V: TRBV5-5
D: -

DNA: TGTGCCAGCAGCTTAGACCCAACGAGCAATCAGCCCCAGCATTTT
CDR3: CASSLDPTSNQPQHF
J: TRBJ1-5
size: -
V: TRBV7-6
D: -

DNA: TGTGCCAGCAGTGATTGGAGCGGGGGGGCCCCAGGTACGCAGTATTTT
CDR3: CASSDWSGGAPGTQYF
J: TRBJ2-3
size: -
V: TRBV2
D: TRBD2

DNA: TGTGCCAGCAGCGGAAGCGGGAGAGGGGTGAATGAGCAGTTCTTC
CDR3: CASSGSGRGVNEQFF
J: TRBJ2-1
size: -
V: TRBV13
D: TRBD2

DNA: TGTGCCAGCAGTTTAACGGGGGACGGTGAAGCTTTCTTT
CDR3: CASSLTGDGEAFF
J: TRBJ1-1
size: -
V: TRBV28
D: -

DNA: TGTGCCAGCACCCTGGGGCGGGACAGCTCCTACGAGCAGTACTTC
CDR3: CASTLGRDSSYEQYF
J: TRBJ2-7
size: -
V: TRBV7-3
D: -

DNA: TGTGCCAGCAGTTCCCAATCAAACGAGCAGTACTTC
CDR3: CASSSQSNEQYF
J: TRBJ2-7
size: once
V: TRBV27
D: -